Presented here are 27 T cell receptor beta chains from one specimen sequenced in a study of tumor-infiltrating lymphocytes in primary liver carcinoma. From 500 ng of total RNA, TCR beta-specific cDNA was reverse-transcribed using a constant-region primer. A slightly modified ARM-PCR protocol with three nested multiplex PCR rounds produced these TCR beta libraries. The study ran its first two PCR rounds for roughly 11 cycles each, using TRBV1-TRBV30 forward primers and a C-beta reverse primer. A single record per CDR3 protein comes from TCRdb applying MiXCR to the multiplex PCR reads. The sample carries more than 95,000 distinct CDR3 sequences, around 83% recorded once. Co-extracted RNA and DNA came from around 18-30 mg of unsorted bulk tissue. Material: liver tumor tissue from sampling region 3. Stated subset: tumor region T3, left-lateral pole. Source of these receptors: a man aged 35 to 55 with primary liver carcinoma and hepatitis B virus infection.

By sample share, this clonotype is medium-sized. The gene calls are TRBV29-1 and TRBJ2-4, with D possibly called TRBD1 or TRBD2 (6 bases each). From germline, CDR1 is SQVTM and CDR2 ANQGSEA. V dropped 7 bases and J dropped 0 bases, with 10 bases sitting between them. This CDR3 contains 13 residues. The CDR3 reads CSGGDIAKNIQYF. The CDR3 DNA follows: TGCAGCGGGGGGGACATAGCCAAAAACATTCAGTACTTC.

The chain couples TRBV11-3 to TRBJ2-1; D is unclear. Trimming removed 0 bases from V and 7 bases from J, with 10 bases in between. Germline CDR1 SGHNT, CDR2 YENEEA. This CDR3 has 14 amino acids. The CDR3 reads CASSLDISNNEQFF. The CDR3 DNA is TGTGCCAGCAGCTTAGACATCTCGAATAATGAGCAGTTCTTC. The entire variable domain, with the rest obtained from reference TRBV11-3 and TRBJ2-1, is as follows: EAGVVQSPRYKIIEKKQPVAFWCNPISGHNTLYWYLQNLGQGPELLIRYENEEAVDDSQLPKDRFSAERLKGVDSTLKIQPAELGDSAVYLCASSLDISNNEQFFGPGTRLTVL.

In this sample, this clonotype turned up a few times. The gene calls are TRBV7-2 and TRBJ2-5, with a possible D match to TRBD2 (6 bases). Germline V gene data show CDR1 as SGHTA and CDR2 as FQGNSA. The V end was cut by 2 bases, the J end by 6 bases, with 13 bases between. CDR3 size: 14 residues. As DNA, the CDR3 is TGTGCCAGCAGCTTATTTGGGGAGGTGAAGACCCAGTACTTC. This codes for CASSLFGEVKTQYF.

About this clonotype itself: A junction end diverges from the germline sequence, so it may reflect a read error. The genes are TRBV11-1 and TRBJ2-3, with D perhaps being TRBD1 or TRBD2 (5 bases each). The germline V gene encodes CDR1 SGHAT and CDR2 FQDESV (reference sequence). This CDR3 is 19 amino acids long. The CDR3 DNA reads TGTACCAACAGCTCTGGGGGAAGCTCTGTTGGAGCCCGCACGGATAGGCAGTATTTT. Amino acids: CTNSSGGSSVGARTDRQYF. The full variable domain, rest sourced from reference TRBV11-1 and TRBJ2-3, is EAEVAQSPRYKITEKSQAVAFWCDPISGHATLYWYRQILGQGPELLVQFQDESVVDDSQLPKDRFSAERLKGVDSTLKIQPAELGDSAMYLCTNSSGGSSVGARTDRQYFGPGTRLTVL.

Details on this clonotype: One junction end does not reproduce the germline sequence, and a read error may be involved. The J gene is TRBJ2-3, the V gene TRBV4-2, with unresolved D. Germline CDR1 LGHNA, CDR2 YNFKEQ. The CDR3 loop spans 16 amino acids. This CDR3 is CANSQKSVPRTDTQYF. CDR3 bases: TGTGCCAACAGCCAAAAGTCAGTCCCTCGCACAGATACGCAGTATTTT.

Concerning this clonotype itself: Sequence at one end of the junction differs from germline and may be a read error. V gene TRBV18 combines with J gene TRBJ1-1, with D possibly being TRBD1 (5 bases). This CDR3 spans 16 amino acids. Germline V CDR1 and CDR2: KGHSH, LQKENI. DNA of the CDR3: TGTGCCAGCTCACCAACCCGCGACAGTCTGGACACTGATGCTTTCTTT. Protein: CASSPTRDSLDTDAFF.

The chain uses TRBV7-3 and TRBJ2-7, with a tentative D call TRBD1 (6 bases). This CDR3 is built from 13 residues. Looked up from germline, CDR1 is SGHTA and CDR2 is FQGTGA. The CDR3 nucleotides read TGTGTCGGCAGCGCCTGGACAGAGGACGAGCAGTACTTC. It specifies CVGSAWTEDEQYF.

Comment on this clonotype: Given a much more abundant clone one base away, this may be a read error. V and J are TRBV28 and TRBJ1-1, with no clear D. Germline V gene lookup returns CDR1 MDHEN and CDR2 SYDVKM. Trimming stripped 7 bases from V and 3 bases from J, with 15 bases between. The CDR3 is 14 amino acids. The CDR3 sequence: CASTQMVVDTEAFF. DNA of the CDR3: TGTGCCAGCACCCAAATGGTGGTTGACACTGAAGCTTTCTTT.

The chain combines TRBV11-1 with TRBJ2-4; 12 positions match TRBD2. The CDR3 contains 17 residues. The germline V gene has CDR1 SGHAT and CDR2 FQDESV (reference sequence). Here the CDR3 reads CTSSVPGTSGAKNIQYF. The CDR3 region has the DNA TGTACAAGCAGCGTTCCCGGGACTAGCGGGGCCAAAAACATTCAGTACTTC.

This clonotype was seen just once. A junction end diverges from the germline sequence, so it may reflect a read error. V usage is TRBV4-3 and J usage is TRBJ2-3; 8 positions match TRBD2. The CDR3 loop spans 20 amino acids. Germline V lookup: CDR1 LGHNA, CDR2 YSLEER. In nucleotides, the CDR3 is TGCGCCGGCAGCCAAGATCATCCCTCCGGGACTAGTGGGAGAGCAGATACGCAGTATTTC. This gives the protein CAGSQDHPSGTSGRADTQYF.

Remarks on this clonotype: A much bigger clone sits one base away, suggesting this may be a read error. This sequence joins TRBV28 and TRBJ2-7; 7 nucleotides match TRBD1. Germline lookup yields CDR1 MDHEN and CDR2 SYDVKM. This CDR3 spans 12 amino acids. The junction had 5 bases not matched to a gene; V was cut back by 11 bases and J by 1 base. Here the CDR3 DNA reads TGTGCCTCACAGGGGCGGTCCTACGAGCAGTACTTC. Protein: CASQGRSYEQYF. Filled out from reference TRBV28 and TRBJ2-7, the complete variable domain reads DVKVTQSSRYLVKRTGEKVFLECVQDMDHENMFWYRQDPGLGLRLIYFSYDVKMKEKGDIPEGYSVSREKKERFSLILESASTNQTSMYLCASQGRSYEQYFGPGTRLTVT.

Comment on this clonotype: One end of the junction varies from germline; a read error may be responsible. The V gene is TRBV6-6, the J gene TRBJ1-5, with D unclear. This CDR3 contains 14 residues. CDR1 is MNHNY and CDR2 is SVGAGI in the germline V gene (reference sequence). DNA for the CDR3: TGTGCCAGCAGTTTGGGCAGCAGCAATCAACCCCAGCATTTT. Protein product: CASSLGSSNQPQHF.

With respect to this clonotype: Just one base apart from a much larger clone, this may be a read error. This sequence joins TRBV7-9 and TRBJ2-5, with D uncertain. The CDR3 contains 13 residues. CDR1 is SEHNR and CDR2 is FQNEAQ in the germline V gene (reference sequence). Here the CDR3 reads CVSSIRHGETQYF. Written as DNA, the CDR3 is TGTGTCAGCAGCATAAGACACGGGGAGACCCAGTACTTC.

Written as DNA, the CDR3 is TGTGCCAGCAGTTGGGGATTAGAGGGAGGGGAGGTTCGGGAGACCCAGTACTTC. It yields the protein CASSWGLEGGEVRETQYF. The chain combines TRBV12-3 or TRBV12-4 with TRBJ2-5; 7 nucleotides align to TRBD2. V dropped 4 bases and J dropped 5; count of bases not matched to a gene: 19. CDR3 length: 18 residues.

The CDR3 is CASIPTRGTEAFF. In DNA form, the CDR3 reads TGTGCCAGCATTCCGACAAGGGGAACTGAAGCTTTCTTT. The chain combines TRBV6-6 with TRBJ1-1, with D maybe TRBD1 (5 bases). This CDR3 spans 13 amino acids. V was shortened by 7 bases and J by 5 bases, with 14 bases between the two germline ends. Germline V gene lookup returns CDR1 MNHNY and CDR2 SVGAGI (reference sequence).

As regards this clonotype: Its ends do not fully match the called genes, so a read error is possible. The chain employs TRBV29-1 and TRBJ1-1; maybe TRBD1 (5 bases). Germline V gives CDR1 SQVTM, CDR2 ANQGSEA. This CDR3 is built from 11 residues. The CDR3, as DNA: TGTAGCAGTGGACATAACACTGAAGCTTTCTTT. Amino acids: CSSGHNTEAFF. The complete variable domain, with remaining parts taken from reference TRBV29-1 and TRBJ1-1, reads SAVISQKPSRDICQRGTSLTIQCQVDSQVTMMFWYRQQPGQSLTLIATANQGSEATYESGFVIDKFPISRPNLTFSTLTVSNMSPEDSSIYLCSSGHNTEAFFGQGTRLTVV.

A note on this clonotype: The conserved closing phenylalanine or tryptophan is absent in this CDR3, likely reflecting a read error. The limits of the CDR3 on the DNA are not certain, so only TCRdb's listed CDR3 is given. This chain uses TRBV6-5 with TRBJ2-3; TRBD2 reflects the table's D call only, with no check against the DNA. The germline V gene has CDR1 MNHEY and CDR2 SVGAGI. Both ends counted, the CDR3 spans 15 residues. This chain's CDR3 is CASNPGLAGTDTHYI.

The chain uses TRBV24-1 and TRBJ2-2; tentative D call: TRBD1 (6 bases). Trimming removed 5 bases at V and 14 bases at J, with 20 bases between. The CDR3 is 14 amino acids. Germline V gene lookup returns CDR1 KGHDR and CDR2 SFDVKD. DNA for the CDR3: TGTGCCACCAGTGCTCAGGGACATGGTTCGGAACTGTTTTTT. Its protein is CATSAQGHGSELFF.

For this clonotype: Lacking the conserved final phenylalanine or tryptophan, this CDR3 likely reflects a read error. This chain uses TRBV5-4 with TRBJ2-7; D is unclear. Germline V gene sequence: CDR1 SGHNT, CDR2 YYREEE (reference sequence). The CDR3 has 14 amino acids. The CDR3 DNA reads as TGTGCCAGCATCTTGGTCCCGAACTCCTACGAGCAGTACTCA. It specifies CASILVPNSYEQYS.

As regards this clonotype: Germline and junction disagree at one end, which may indicate a read error. This chain links TRBV6-5 with TRBJ2-7, with 7 bases lining up with TRBD1. This CDR3 spans 14 amino acids. Germline V gene data show CDR1 as MNHEY and CDR2 as SVGAGI. The DNA of the CDR3 is TGTGCTAGCAGTACTCGAGGGGGCGGGTACGAGCAGTACTTC. This gives the protein CASSTRGGGYEQYF.

Concerning this clonotype: Since a much larger clone is just one base distant, this may be a read error. The chain links TRBV11-2 to TRBJ2-1; TRBD2 is a possible D gene (6 bases). The CDR3 consists of 16 residues. Germline V gene data show CDR1 as SGHAT and CDR2 as FQNNGV. Trimming pared 1 base from V and 3 bases from J, leaving 13 bases between. The CDR3 sequence: CASSLVGASDYNEQFF. The DNA for the CDR3 is TGTGCCAGCAGCTTAGTTGGGGCTAGCGACTACAATGAGCAGTTCTTC.

Comments on this clonotype: No conserved phenylalanine or tryptophan is present at the end of the CDR3, so a read error is the likely explanation. This chain uses TRBV4-2 with TRBJ2-6; D is possibly TRBD1 (5 bases). The CDR3 length is 16 residues. Germline CDR1 is LGHNA and CDR2 is YNFKEQ. CDR3 coding DNA: TGTGCCAGCAGTCAAGAAGCAAGCTCTGGGGCCAACTTCCTGACTCTC. This sequence encodes CASSQEASSGANFLTL.

Worth noting for this clonotype: One end of the junction varies from germline; a read error may be responsible. The chain has TRBV11-2 and TRBJ1-2; no definite D call. CDR1 and CDR2 (germline): SGHAT, FQNNGV. CDR3 length: 13 residues. The CDR3 here is CASSLDPGGVYAF. Written as DNA, the CDR3 is TGTGCCAGCAGCTTAGATCCGGGAGGAGTCTACGCCTTC.

The genes are TRBV11-2 and TRBJ1-6; no definite D call. Per the germline V gene, CDR1 is SGHAT and CDR2 is FQNNGV. The V end was cut by 3 bases, the J end by 7 bases, with 7 bases between. This CDR3 has 13 amino acids. The CDR3 loop reads CASSFVMNSPLHF. The CDR3 bases are TGTGCCAGCAGCTTTGTAATGAATTCACCCCTCCACTTT.

This clonotype was picked up many times. The chain links TRBV2 to TRBJ1-2; D gene uncertain. V lost 1 base to trimming and J lost 7 bases, with 13 bases between them. The CDR3 sequence is 14 residues long. From germline, CDR1 is SNHLY and CDR2 FYNNEI. CDR3 nucleotides: TGTGCCAGCAGTGAAGATCTGGGGAGCGGTGGCTACACCTTC. It is translated as CASSEDLGSGGYTF.

Comment on this clonotype: This could be a read error, since a much larger clone is one nucleotide away. The V and J genes are TRBV28 and TRBJ2-3; D is unclear. Germline-derived CDR1 and CDR2 are MDHEN and SYDVKM. The CDR3 has 14 amino acids. The ends were cut back, 2 bases at V and 5 bases at J, with 11 bases in the middle. The CDR3 loop is CASSLHPAGDTQYF. CDR3 bases: TGTGCCAGCAGTTTACATCCAGCCGGAGATACGCAGTATTTT. Variable domain in full (rest from reference TRBV28 and TRBJ2-3): DVKVTQSSRYLVKRTGEKVFLECVQDMDHENMFWYRQDPGLGLRLIYFSYDVKMKEKGDIPEGYSVSREKKERFSLILESASTNQTSMYLCASSLHPAGDTQYFGPGTRLTVL.

CDR3 residues: CASSRTSHEDTQYF. CDR3 nucleotide sequence: TGTGCCAGCAGTCGGACTAGCCATGAAGATACGCAGTATTTT. This rearrangement joins TRBV6-6 to TRBJ2-3; 8 nucleotides match TRBD2. The CDR3 extends over 14 amino acids. With 5 bases clipped from V and 5 bases from J, the junction kept 6 bases outside the gene matches. Germline CDR1 and CDR2: MNHNY and SVGAGI (reference sequence).